This T cell receptor (beta chain) emerged from a study of OX40 agonist ivuxolimab in advanced cancers. Study-wide context: Patients got intravenous ivuxolimab at 0.01 to 10 mg/kg every 2 weeks. General study results and limits: Expanded clones belonging to CD8+ T cells outnumbered, on average, those of CD4+.

Comment on this clone: Its antigen is unidentified.

TCRdb keeps only in-frame clones here, not all; method: immunoSEQ multiplex PCR. The sample has fewer than 90,000 clones, 80% to 90% seen once; the top ten hold 0.2% to 0.3%. The source is an adult with an advanced solid tumor such as melanoma, head and neck, liver or kidney cancer. Material: CD4+ or CD8+ T cells sorted from blood, obtained in a trial of the OX40 agonist ivuxolimab.

CDR3 sequence (DNA): TGTGCCAGTAGTCCCTCGGGGGGCGGGTCTTTCTTT. Translation: CASSPSGGGSFF. V and J are TRBV19 and TRBJ1-1, with D maybe TRBD1 (6 bases). V was clipped by 5 bases and J by 12 bases, with 16 bases between them. Per germline, CDR1 LNHDA and CDR2 SQIVND (reference sequence). The CDR3 consists of 12 residues.